The 26 T cell receptor beta chains below were found in one sample sequenced in a study of T-cell memory formation after mild COVID-19 (dated by TCRdb to about 2021). Receptor amplification or capture employed 5' RACE. The sequencer listed for this sample is Illumina NovaSeq 6000. TCRdb itself trimmed the public reads at Q25 with fastp, ran MiXCR and retained productive beta chains. When rows share a CDR3 protein, they turn into one entry using the most common DNA and genes. Counted in this sample were around 200,000 distinct CDR3 sequences; 27% of them appeared once. About an eighth of the sample lies in the top ten. Specimen: PBMCs or a T cell subset sorted from them (not recorded which). The source is an adult woman who had mild COVID-19 (a few samples of this study predate the infection). The sample titles of this study are shuffled in the database, so cell type and time point are left out; the donor was told from shared clones.

The rearrangement uses TRBV5-1 and TRBJ2-6; no clear D. The CDR3 extends over 14 amino acids. Germline V gene lookup returns CDR1 SGHRS and CDR2 YFSETQ. Trimming took off 6 bases at V and 0 bases at J, with 7 bases between the two ends. DNA for the CDR3: TGCGCCAGCACCCCGGGCTCTGGGGCCAACGTCCTGACTTTC. This codes for CASTPGSGANVLTF.

The chain uses TRBV7-3 and TRBJ1-1; 9 nucleotides line up with TRBD1. Germline assignment: CDR1 SGHTA and CDR2 FQGTGA. The CDR3 totals 15 residues. V was pared by 5 bases and J by 0 bases, with 4 bases of the junction left unmatched. The CDR3 nucleotides are TGTGCCAGCAGCAAGGACAGGGGAATGAACACTGAAGCTTTCTTT. Translating gives CASSKDRGMNTEAFF.

The chain uses TRBV19 and TRBJ2-1; D tentatively fits TRBD1 or TRBD2 (5 bases each). Germline CDR1 reads LNHDA; CDR2 reads SQIVND (reference sequence). Trimming shortened V by 8 bases and J by 6 bases, and 11 bases separated the two germline ends. The CDR3 is made up of 12 amino acids. The CDR3 nucleotides read TGTGCCAGTCTTTCAGGGAGCAATGAGCAGTTCTTC. It codes for CASLSGSNEQFF. The full variable domain, completed using reference TRBV19 and TRBJ2-1, is DGGITQSPKYLFRKEGQNVTLSCEQNLNHDAMYWYRQDPGQGLRLIYYSQIVNDFQKGDIAEGYSVSREKKESFPLTVTSAQKNPTAFYLCASLSGSNEQFFGPGTRLTVL.

The chain joins TRBV7-6 to TRBJ2-7; 10 bases map to TRBD1. Losses at the gene ends were 5 bases for V and 1 base for J; bases not matched to a gene: 5. The CDR3 spans 15 residues. CDR1 SGHVS and CDR2 FNYEAQ come from the germline V gene. CDR3 sequence (DNA): TGTGCCAGCAGCACCGACAGGGGGCTTTCCTACGAGCAGTACTTC. Translated, it gives CASSTDRGLSYEQYF.

This clonotype was recorded once. This chain connects TRBV5-5 to TRBJ2-7; D could derive from TRBD1 or TRBD2 (5 bases each). V lost 1 base to trimming and J lost 3 bases, with 14 bases between them. The CDR3 has 15 amino acids. Looked up from germline, CDR1 is SGHKS and CDR2 is YYEKEE (reference sequence). The CDR3 loop is CASSLQVGGYYEQYF. Here the CDR3 DNA reads TGTGCCAGCAGCTTGCAGGTTGGGGGATACTACGAGCAGTACTTC.

V and J are TRBV2 and TRBJ2-2, with TRBD2 identical over 7 bases. The J segment lost 5 bases and the V segment lost 4 bases, leaving 7 bases of the junction unmatched. CDR1 SNHLY and CDR2 FYNNEI come from the germline V gene. The CDR3 consists of 15 residues. CDR3 coding DNA: TGTGCCAGCAGTGGATCGGGAGGAGGGACCGGGGAGCTGTTTTTT. It is translated as CASSGSGGGTGELFF.

The chain links TRBV11-2 to TRBJ1-3; D unclear. V shed 1 base and J shed 4 bases, with 17 bases lying between them. The CDR3 runs 17 residues. The germline V gene has CDR1 SGHAT and CDR2 FQNNGV. This CDR3 is CASSLGPQKRAGNTIYF. The CDR3 nucleotides read TGTGCCAGCAGCTTAGGACCCCAGAAGAGAGCAGGAAACACCATATATTTT.

This clonotype was counted a few times. J is TRBJ2-1 and V is TRBV29-1; 8 nucleotides match TRBD2. The V and J ends lost 4 bases and 7 bases, in that order; junction bases with no gene match: 12. The germline gives CDR1 SQVTM, CDR2 ANQGSEA. The length of the CDR3 is 15 residues. The CDR3 nucleotides read TGCAGCGTTGCAGCAGGACTAGCTATGGCGAATGAGCAGTTCTTC. As protein: CSVAAGLAMANEQFF.

This clonotype was seen more than once but under ten times. The chain uses TRBV27 and TRBJ1-2; TRBD1 might be the D (6 bases). This CDR3 region has 16 residues. Germline CDR1 is MNHEY and CDR2 is SMNVEV (reference sequence). Trimming took off 1 base at V and 4 bases at J, with 16 bases between the two ends. CDR3 nucleotide sequence: TGTGCCAGCAGTTTATATGCTACAGGGAGCACCTATGGCTACACCTTC. It translates to CASSLYATGSTYGYTF.

The chain recombines TRBV5-1 with TRBJ2-5, with D perhaps matching TRBD1 (5 bases). The DNA end favors TRBJ2-1, so the J call may be wrong. The CDR3 sequence is 15 residues long. Germline V lookup: CDR1 SGHRS, CDR2 YFSETQ. DNA for the CDR3: TGCGCCAGCAGCTTGGGTGGCAGGGTATCCGATGAGCAGTTCTTC. Its protein product is CASSLGGRVSDEQFF.

This clonotype was observed a handful of times. V gene TRBV6-5 combines with J gene TRBJ2-5; 12 bases fit TRBD1. CDR1 is MNHEY, CDR2 SVGAGI, per germline. The CDR3 is 14 residues long. V lost 7 bases and J lost 5; bases outside the gene matches: 5. Here the CDR3 DNA reads TGTGCCAGCAAAACGGGACAGGGGGCGGAGACCCAGTACTTC. The encoded protein is CASKTGQGAETQYF.

In this sample, this clonotype turned up a few times. The CDR3 region is CASSSRRGEAFF. DNA of the CDR3: TGTGCCAGCAGCTCGAGACGTGGGGAAGCTTTCTTT. This chain uses TRBV7-2 with TRBJ1-1; unclear D gene. The germline gives CDR1 SGHTA, CDR2 FQGNSA. The CDR3 spans 12 residues. V dropped 4 bases and J dropped 8 bases, with 11 bases sitting between them.

For this clonotype: One junction end does not reproduce the germline sequence, and a read error may be involved. This chain joins TRBV3-1 and TRBJ1-1, with 7 positions matching TRBD1. Germline-derived CDR1 and CDR2 are LGHDT and YNNKEL (reference sequence). This CDR3 comprises 15 residues. CDR3 sequence (DNA): TGTGCAAGCAGCCAAGGACCGGCAGGGGGGATTGAAGCTTTCTTT. It yields the protein CASSQGPAGGIEAFF.

Note on this clonotype: At one end the junction does not follow the germline gene, possibly because of a read error. This sequence joins TRBV7-8 and TRBJ2-5, with TRBD1 identical over 9 bases. The CDR3 is 16 residues long. Germline CDR1 is SGHVS and CDR2 is FQNEAQ. The CDR3 nucleotides are TGTGCCAGCAGGCCAAAGCGGGACAGGGTATTGGAGAACCAGTACTTC. Amino acid sequence: CASRPKRDRVLENQYF.

The J gene is TRBJ1-1, the V gene TRBV5-6; possible D gene TRBD1, 6 bases. V lost 2 bases to trimming and J lost 1 base, with 15 bases between them. Per the germline V gene, CDR1 is SGHDT and CDR2 is YYEEEE. The CDR3 totals 16 residues. In nucleotides, the CDR3 is TGTGCCAGCAGCTTTCCGGGACACAAAGGGAACACTGAAGCTTTCTTT. Its protein product is CASSFPGHKGNTEAFF.

The rearrangement joins TRBV10-1 to TRBJ1-1, with a weak D call TRBD1 (6 bases). Germline CDR1 WNHNN, CDR2 SYGVQD (reference sequence). This CDR3 comprises 17 residues. V shed 7 bases and J shed 4 bases, with 25 bases lying between them. CDR3 residues: CASIRPRQVYIGTEAFF. Here the CDR3 DNA reads TGCGCCAGCATCCGACCCCGACAGGTCTACATTGGCACTGAAGCTTTCTTT.

The chain carries TRBV5-1 and TRBJ2-7; 8 bases match TRBD1. Germline values: CDR1 SGHRS, CDR2 YFSETQ. The junction had 2 bases not matched to a gene; V was cut back by 3 bases and J by 0 bases. This CDR3 contains 14 residues. The CDR3 spells CASSSGQVSYEQYF. CDR3 in DNA: TGCGCCAGCAGCTCGGGACAGGTCTCCTACGAGCAGTACTTC.

The chain has TRBV15 and TRBJ1-1, with 12 bases fitting TRBD1. Trimming cost V 2 bases and J 1 base; bases outside gene matches: 5. This CDR3 is 17 amino acids long. Germline loops: CDR1 LNHNV, CDR2 YYDKDF (reference sequence). CDR3 nucleotides: TGTGCCACCAGCAGACCGGGACAGGGGGCTTGGAACACTGAAGCTTTCTTT. This encodes CATSRPGQGAWNTEAFF. The entire variable domain, with the rest obtained from reference TRBV15 and TRBJ1-1, is as follows: DAMVIQNPRYQVTQFGKPVTLSCSQTLNHNVMYWYQQKSSQAPKLLFHYYDKDFNNEADTPDNFQSRRPNTSFCFLDIRSPGLGDTAMYLCATSRPGQGAWNTEAFFGQGTRLTVV.

The chain links TRBV7-9 to TRBJ2-3; possibly TRBD1 for D (6 bases). There are 16 residues in the CDR3. The V end lost 5 bases, the J end lost 1 base, and 16 bases lay between the germline ends. Germline CDR1 is SEHNR and CDR2 is FQNEAQ (reference sequence). CDR3 residues: CASSQGVQGRTDTQYF. DNA for the CDR3: TGTGCCAGCAGCCAAGGCGTACAGGGACGCACAGATACGCAGTATTTT.

The chain links TRBV2 to TRBJ2-3, with 10 bases matching TRBD2. The V segment lost 6 bases and the J segment 3 bases; nucleotides outside the gene matches: 12. Per germline, CDR1 SNHLY and CDR2 FYNNEI. The CDR3 has 17 residues. DNA of the CDR3: TGTGCCAGCAGCCTCGGAGGACTAGCGGTTACAACAGATACGCAGTATTTT. Protein product: CASSLGGLAVTTDTQYF.

This clonotype was found a few times. V and J are TRBV7-9 and TRBJ2-1, with 10 bases matching TRBD2. Losses at the gene ends were 1 base for V and 6 bases for J; bases not matched to a gene: 3. The length of the CDR3 is 15 residues. Germline CDR1 is SEHNR and CDR2 is FQNEAQ (reference sequence). DNA for the CDR3: TGTGCCAGCAGCTTAGGGACTAGCGGCTTCAATGAGCAGTTCTTC. The encoded protein is CASSLGTSGFNEQFF. Drawing the rest from reference TRBV7-9 and TRBJ2-1, the complete variable domain is DTGVSQNPRHKITKRGQNVTFRCDPISEHNRLYWYRQTLGQGPEFLTYFQNEAQLEKSRLLSDRFSAERPKGSFSTLEIQRTEQGDSAMYLCASSLGTSGFNEQFFGPGTRLTVL.

This chain uses TRBV5-4 with TRBJ1-4; 8 nucleotides agree with TRBD1. Germline V gives CDR1 SGHNT, CDR2 YYREEE (reference sequence). This CDR3 has 15 amino acids. V shed 4 bases, J shed 8 bases, and the junction held 10 bases outside the gene matches. CDR3 bases: TGTGCCAGCAGCCCATCGACAGGGGTAGTGGAAAAACTGTTTTTT. Its translation: CASSPSTGVVEKLFF. Drawing the rest from reference TRBV5-4 and TRBJ1-4, the complete variable domain is ETGVTQSPTHLIKTRGQQVTLRCSSQSGHNTVSWYQQALGQGPQFIFQYYREEENGRGNFPPRFSGLQFPNYSSELNVNALELDDSALYLCASSPSTGVVEKLFFGSGTQLSVL.

The J gene is TRBJ1-1, the V gene TRBV7-9; D is undetermined. CDR3 length equals 14 residues. V was pared by 5 bases and J by 8 bases, with 18 bases between. In germline, CDR1 is SEHNR, CDR2 FQNEAQ (reference sequence). CDR3 in DNA: TGTGCCAGCAGCCCCCCGGACCCCTCGACGGAAGCTTTCTTT. It is translated as CASSPPDPSTEAFF.

This clonotype has more than one count but fewer than ten. The chain recombines TRBV7-2 with TRBJ1-5, with TRBD1 identical over 10 bases. Germline V gene sequence: CDR1 SGHTA, CDR2 FQGNSA. J lost 4 bases, V lost 0 bases, and 3 bases had no gene match. The CDR3 runs 16 residues. The DNA for the CDR3 is TGTGCCAGCAGCTTAGCTGTGGGACAGGGGAATCAGCCCCAGCATTTT. Protein: CASSLAVGQGNQPQHF.

V usage is TRBV7-8 and J usage is TRBJ1-1, with D uncertain. The CDR3 sequence is 13 residues long. V shed 6 bases and J shed 3 bases, with 11 bases lying between them. CDR1 is SGHVS and CDR2 is FQNEAQ in the germline V gene. For the CDR3, the DNA is TGTGCCAGCAGGAGGGTAATTGACACTGAAGCTTTCTTT. This encodes CASRRVIDTEAFF.

This chain connects TRBV29-1 to TRBJ2-5, with D hard to call. The length of the CDR3 is 10 residues. CDR1 is SQVTM, CDR2 ANQGSEA, per germline. V lost 6 bases, J lost 5 bases, and 7 bases lay in between. CDR3 bases: TGCAGCGTAGGTGAGGAGACCCAGTACTTC. It encodes CSVGEETQYF.